The rows below give T cell receptor beta chains drawn from one sample of a study of blood T cells in healthy people across ages. From the 5' RACE reads, TCRdb called clonotypes with MiXCR, one entry per CDR3 protein. The sample shows 1,500,000 or so distinct CDR3 sequences, 42% of them seen only once. The specimen was blood. These TCRs come from a woman aged 18-29 years in good health. Both conserved end residues are part of each CDR3. Each record gives: V gene, clone size, D gene, J gene, CDR3 DNA, CDR3 protein. D genes are given only for firm matches. Clone sizes are given selectively: once, few, many, or a class where the clone is expanded.

TRBV7-8	few	.	TRBJ2-5	TGTGCCAGCACGGGTGCCTCCTACAATGAGCAGTACTTC	CASTGASYNEQYF
TRBV6-5	.	TRBD2	TRBJ2-5	TGTGCCAGCAGTTCCCTGAGGACTAGCGGGGAAGAGACCCAGTACTTC	CASSSLRTSGEETQYF
TRBV28	.	TRBD2	TRBJ2-7	TGTGCCAGTACTCCCCCGGGACTAGCGGGAACCTACGAGCAGTACTTC	CASTPPGLAGTYEQYF
TRBV4-3	.	.	TRBJ2-7	TGCGCCAGCAGCCAAGAACTGGGACACCTCTCCTACGAGCAGTACTTC	CASSQELGHLSYEQYF
TRBV27	.	TRBD1	TRBJ1-2	TGTGCCAGCAGTATACGGGACAGGGGGCCCGTTGGCTACACCTTC	CASSIRDRGPVGYTF
TRBV6-5	.	.	TRBJ2-7	TGTGCCAGACATCACCCCGAGCAGTACTTC	CARHHPEQYF
TRBV4-1	few	.	TRBJ1-2	TGCGCCAGCAGCCAAGATAGGGTCCTGAGCGGCTACACCTTC	CASSQDRVLSGYTF
TRBV28	.	.	TRBJ2-5	TGTGCCAGCAGCAGGTATTCGGAGGCTAAAGAGACCCAGTACTTC	CASSRYSEAKETQYF
TRBV2	.	.	TRBJ1-2	TGTGCCAGCAAATCCGACCGCGCTTTGGGGGGCCACACCTTC	CASKSDRALGGHTF
TRBV27	many	.	TRBJ2-1	TGTGCCAGCAGTATCAGGGGCTCCTACAATGAGCAGTTCTTC	CASSIRGSYNEQFF
TRBV7-2	few	TRBD1	TRBJ2-1	TGTGCCAGCTTACAGGGGGCGCTCAACAATGAGCAGTTCTTC	CASLQGALNNEQFF